Described below is a single TCR beta chain sequence and its context. The antigen it recognizes is unknown. No base quality values were provided; no much bigger clone lies one nucleotide off. Using the deep immunoSEQ assay, multiplex PCR amplified TCR CDR3 regions from genomic DNA. Genomic DNA extracted from each cell subset was distributed evenly over all wells of several immunoSEQ 96-well plates, and each plate served as one replicate. For sorted subsets, around 200 ng genomic DNA, equal to tens of thousands of T cell genomes, was loaded into each replicate PCR. Purified libraries were measured with a Qubit 3.0 fluorometer, size-checked on a Bioanalyzer 2100, and measured again with the KAPA Library Quantification kit. Every immunoSEQ 96-well plate was sequenced on a separate single-read 150-cycle Illumina NextSeq 550 flow cell. The published analysis was carried out like this. Because only junctional sequences without quality scores were contained in the immunoSEQ output, filtering matching that applied to full-length reads could not be performed. Sequences were annotated with PyIR, a Python wrapper for IgBLAST v1.9, using IMGT germline references to assign V/J genes and CDR3. Reads were removed for weak V/J assignments (E-value above 1e-6), missing CDR3, stop codons, out-of-frame junctions, or ambiguous translated residues. V3J clonotypes were defined as sequences sharing an identical inferred V gene, J gene, and CDR3 amino acid sequence. Percentage overlap between repertoires was calculated by dividing the number of shared unique clonotypes by the size of the smaller repertoire. Repertoire richness was assessed with RTK rarefaction, the Chao1 estimator, and Recon v2.1 estimates of unobserved clonotypes. Generation probabilities were computed with OLGA for all TCRbeta clonotypes obtained by the gDNA method from several donors. Here the immuneACCESS table is served through TCRdb, limited to in-frame sequences with V and J called. Missing clones are a known gap in these copies; in checked studies unresolved V genes cover under half, and the rest lacks a known reason. That table is the source of V, J and clone size, and D and trimming were worked out from the DNA. This sample gives some 2.4 million clones in total; over 85% of them show up just once. The ten most abundant clones make up 0.35% to 0.45% of the sample.

The donors were healthy, HIV-negative adults who had no recently reported acute infections or vaccinations. Every donor was a Caucasian adult residing in Nashville, Tennessee, USA. CD4+ T cells were enriched through magnetic negative selection, after which naive cells were positively selected on CD45RA and the remaining negative fraction served as the memory subset. Blood was obtained by leukapheresis, after which PBMCs were separated by Ficoll-Histopaque density gradient centrifugation and cryopreserved in liquid nitrogen vapor phase. Analytical flow cytometry was used to check the purity and quantity of each magnetically sorted T cell population. Genomic DNA was isolated from each sorted fraction and quantified by UV absorbance on a Nanodrop 2000c. These data come from a study of shared clonotypes between healthy human individuals (dated by TCRdb to the early 2020s). For the study in its entirety: Three men and two women, aged 18 to 49 years, made up the cohort. For each donor, three plates each were used for CD4 naive and CD4 memory, two plates were used for CD8 naive, and one plate was used for CD8 memory. To increase sequencing depth and limit assay-specific biases, TCR repertoire library preparation and sequencing were carried out by different laboratories using diverse techniques. Each donor's leukapheresis produced roughly between about 0.9 and 9.5 billion PBMCs. Blood TCR repertoires of about five healthy adults were deeply sequenced to estimate repertoire size and the extent of clonotype sharing between individuals.

A distance of 15 bases separates the germline ends of V and J, which lose 7 bases and 8 bases respectively. Looking up the germline V gene yields CDR1 SQVTM and CDR2 ANQGSEA. The CDR3 has 12 amino acids, counting the end cysteine and phenylalanine. Kept here is only the CDR3 DNA, which spans 36 bases and is read in frame from base 1. Points the paper makes about the study in general: Clonotypes shared by all four sorted-subset donors showed higher generation probabilities than non-shared clonotypes. Larger estimated clonotype richness was generally found for naive subsets than for memory subsets. Sharing across four donors was observed for 5% to 6.5% of naive CD4, over 3% of naive CD8, roughly 2.4% of memory CD4, and over 0.3% of memory CD8 clonotypes. The small number of donors limited the genetic and exposure-history diversity represented. Rarefaction of sorted-subset datasets indicated incomplete sequencing despite the large sequencing depth. Sampling was restricted to blood, and TCR repertoires in tissues likely differ from the TCR repertoires found in blood. Pairwise subsampling led to the expectation that sequencing depth would affect the degree of clonotype sharing among donors.

Sequencing was carried out using naive CD4+ T cells from PBMCs. Read against the paper, the sample's cell subset or site label means: CD45RA+ positively selected. This receptor was taken from a man between 18 and 35 years old in good health. Some clones in this sample may be carry-over from other donors' samples. The chain is assembled from TRBV29-1 and TRBJ2-1, with the D segment identity uncertain. For the CDR3, the sequence is CSDGRYGDEQFF. The DNA reads TGCAGCGACGGACGCTATGGGGATGAGCAGTTCTTC.